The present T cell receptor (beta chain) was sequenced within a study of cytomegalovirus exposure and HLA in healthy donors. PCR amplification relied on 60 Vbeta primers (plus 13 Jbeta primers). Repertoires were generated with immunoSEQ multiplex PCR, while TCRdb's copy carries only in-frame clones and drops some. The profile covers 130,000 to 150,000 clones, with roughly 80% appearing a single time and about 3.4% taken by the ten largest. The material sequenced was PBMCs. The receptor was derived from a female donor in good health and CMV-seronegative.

The CDR3 DNA reads as TGTGCCAGCAGCTTCCGGACAAAGCAGTTCTTC. This codes for CASSFRTKQFF. The chain joins TRBV7-9 to TRBJ2-1; tentatively, D is TRBD1 (5 bases). In germline, CDR1 is SEHNR, CDR2 FQNEAQ (reference sequence). The CDR3 extends over 11 amino acids. Trimming cost V 3 bases and J 11 bases, with 8 bases left between them. Using reference TRBV7-9 and TRBJ2-1 for the parts outside the CDR3, the full variable domain is DTGVSQNPRHKITKRGQNVTFRCDPISEHNRLYWYRQTLGQGPEFLTYFQNEAQLEKSRLLSDRFSAERPKGSFSTLEIQRTEQGDSAMYLCASSFRTKQFFGPGTRLTVL.